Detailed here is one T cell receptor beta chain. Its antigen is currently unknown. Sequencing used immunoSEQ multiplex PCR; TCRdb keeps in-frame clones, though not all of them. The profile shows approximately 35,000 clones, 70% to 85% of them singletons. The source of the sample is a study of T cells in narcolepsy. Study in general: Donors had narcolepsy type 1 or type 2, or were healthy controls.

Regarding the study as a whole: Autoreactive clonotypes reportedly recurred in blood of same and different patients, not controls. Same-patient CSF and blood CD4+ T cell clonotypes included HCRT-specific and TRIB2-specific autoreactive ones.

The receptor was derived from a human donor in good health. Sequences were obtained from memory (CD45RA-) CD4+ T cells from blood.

CDR3 in amino acids: CASSLLAGGYSSYEQYF. The CDR3, as DNA: TGTGCCAGCAGCTTGCTAGCGGGAGGGTACAGCTCCTACGAGCAGTACTTC. J is TRBJ2-7 and V is TRBV11-2; the match to TRBD2 covers 12 bases. Germline CDR1 reads SGHAT; CDR2 reads FQNNGV. V lost 3 bases, J lost 0 bases, and 6 bases stayed unmatched. The CDR3 is made up of 17 amino acids. The full variable domain, its missing parts supplied by reference TRBV11-2 and TRBJ2-7, is EAGVAQSPRYKIIEKRQSVAFWCNPISGHATLYWYQQILGQGPKLLIQFQNNGVVDDSQLPKDRFSAERLKGVDSTLKIQPAKLEDSAVYLCASSLLAGGYSSYEQYFGPGTRLTVT.